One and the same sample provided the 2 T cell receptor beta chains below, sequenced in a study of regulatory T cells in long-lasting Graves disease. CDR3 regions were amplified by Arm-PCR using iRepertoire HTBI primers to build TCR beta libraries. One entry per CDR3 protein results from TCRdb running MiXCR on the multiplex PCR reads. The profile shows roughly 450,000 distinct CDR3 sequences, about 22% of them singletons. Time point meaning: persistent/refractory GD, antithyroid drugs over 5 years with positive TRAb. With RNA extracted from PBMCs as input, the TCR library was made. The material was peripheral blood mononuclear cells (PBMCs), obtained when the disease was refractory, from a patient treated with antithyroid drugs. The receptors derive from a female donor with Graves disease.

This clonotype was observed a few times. The CDR3 nucleotides read TGTGCCAGCAGCGTAGAGGGAGAAACACCGAACACTGAAGCTTTCTTT. Amino acids: CASSVEGETPNTEAFF. V and J are TRBV9 and TRBJ1-1; D call uncertain. Trimming shortened V by 0 bases and J by 1 base, and 13 bases separated the two germline ends. CDR3 length: 16 residues. Germline loops: CDR1 SGDLS, CDR2 YYNGEE.

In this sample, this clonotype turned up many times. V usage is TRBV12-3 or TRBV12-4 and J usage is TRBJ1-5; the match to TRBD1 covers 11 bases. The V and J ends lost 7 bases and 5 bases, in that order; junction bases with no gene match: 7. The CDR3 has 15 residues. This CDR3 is CASNLGDRGDQPQHF. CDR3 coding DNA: TGTGCCAGCAACCTGGGGGACAGGGGGGATCAGCCCCAGCATTTT.